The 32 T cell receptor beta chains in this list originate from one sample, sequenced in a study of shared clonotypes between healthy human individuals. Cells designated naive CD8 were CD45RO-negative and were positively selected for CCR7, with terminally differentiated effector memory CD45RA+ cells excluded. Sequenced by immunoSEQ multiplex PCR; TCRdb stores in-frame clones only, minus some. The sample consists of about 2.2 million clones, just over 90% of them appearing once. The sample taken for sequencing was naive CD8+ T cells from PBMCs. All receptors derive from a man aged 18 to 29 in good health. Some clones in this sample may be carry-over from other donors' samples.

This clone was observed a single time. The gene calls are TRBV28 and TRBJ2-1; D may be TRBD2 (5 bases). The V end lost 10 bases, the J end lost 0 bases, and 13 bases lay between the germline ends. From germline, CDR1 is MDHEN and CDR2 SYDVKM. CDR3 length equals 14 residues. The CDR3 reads CATGLFSSYNEQFF. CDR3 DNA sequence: TGTGCCACCGGACTTTTTAGCTCCTACAATGAGCAGTTCTTC.

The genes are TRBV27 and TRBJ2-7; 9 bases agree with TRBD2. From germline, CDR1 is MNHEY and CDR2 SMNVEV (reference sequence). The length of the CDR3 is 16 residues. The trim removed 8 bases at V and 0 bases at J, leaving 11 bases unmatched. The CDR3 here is CASGPTLAGGSYEQYF. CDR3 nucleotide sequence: TGTGCCAGCGGGCCGACACTAGCGGGCGGCTCCTACGAGCAGTACTTC.

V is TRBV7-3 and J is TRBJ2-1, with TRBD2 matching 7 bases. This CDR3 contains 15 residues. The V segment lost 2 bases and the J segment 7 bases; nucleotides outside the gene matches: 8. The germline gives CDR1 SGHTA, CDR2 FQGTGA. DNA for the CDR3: TGTGCCAGCAGCTTATGGGACTACTCATATAATGAGCAGTTCTTC. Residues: CASSLWDYSYNEQFF.

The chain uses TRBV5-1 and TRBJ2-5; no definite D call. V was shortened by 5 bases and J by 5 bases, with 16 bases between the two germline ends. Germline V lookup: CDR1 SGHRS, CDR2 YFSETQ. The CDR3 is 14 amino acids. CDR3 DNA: TGCGCCAGCAGTGAAGGAGCCAGTGGGGAGACCCAGTACTTC. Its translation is CASSEGASGETQYF. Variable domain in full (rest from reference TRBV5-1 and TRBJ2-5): KAGVTQTPRYLIKTRGQQVTLSCSPISGHRSVSWYQQTPGQGLQFLFEYFSETQRNKGNFPGRFSGRQFSNSRSEMNVSTLELGDSALYLCASSEGASGETQYFGPGTRLLVL.

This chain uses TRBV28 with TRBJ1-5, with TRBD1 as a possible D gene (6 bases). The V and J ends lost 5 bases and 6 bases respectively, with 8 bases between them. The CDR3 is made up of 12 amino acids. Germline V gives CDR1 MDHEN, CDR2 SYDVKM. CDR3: CASSPGVQPQHF. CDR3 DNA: TGTGCCAGCAGTCCAGGGGTTCAGCCCCAGCATTTT.

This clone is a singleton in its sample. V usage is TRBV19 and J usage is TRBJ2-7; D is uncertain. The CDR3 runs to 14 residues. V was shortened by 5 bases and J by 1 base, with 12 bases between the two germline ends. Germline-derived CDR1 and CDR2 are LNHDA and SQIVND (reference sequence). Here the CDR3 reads CASSGVIGSYEQYF. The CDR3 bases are TGTGCCAGTAGTGGAGTAATTGGATCCTACGAGCAGTACTTC.

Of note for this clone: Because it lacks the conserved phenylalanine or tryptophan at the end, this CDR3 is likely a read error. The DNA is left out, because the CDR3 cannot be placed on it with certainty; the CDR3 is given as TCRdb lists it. The CDR3 here is CASSIVATHTL. This chain uses TRBV19 with TRBJ1-1. The germline V gene encodes CDR1 LNHDA and CDR2 SQIVND (reference sequence). Termini included, the CDR3 measures 11 amino acids.

The CDR3 sequence: CASSLVVAGTGELFF. For the CDR3, the DNA is TGTGCCAGCAGCTTAGTGGTAGCGGGAACCGGGGAGCTGTTTTTT. The chain combines TRBV7-9 with TRBJ2-2, with TRBD2 matching over 8 bases. Germline CDR1 SEHNR, CDR2 FQNEAQ (reference sequence). After removal of 1 base from V and 5 bases from J, the junction contained 3 bases not matched to a gene. This CDR3 is 15 amino acids long.

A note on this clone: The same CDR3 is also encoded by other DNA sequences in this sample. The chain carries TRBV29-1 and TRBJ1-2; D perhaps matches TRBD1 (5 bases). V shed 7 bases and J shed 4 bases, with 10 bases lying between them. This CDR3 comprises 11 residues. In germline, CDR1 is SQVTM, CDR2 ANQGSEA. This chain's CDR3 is CSARGSYGYTF. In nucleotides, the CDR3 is TGCAGCGCCCGGGGGAGCTATGGCTACACCTTC.

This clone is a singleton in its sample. CDR3 nucleotides: TGTGCCAGCAGCTTAAAACCGGGACTGGGGTCCTACAATGAGCAGTTCTTC. Translation gives CASSLKPGLGSYNEQFF. The rearrangement joins TRBV11-2 to TRBJ2-1; D perhaps matches TRBD2 (6 bases). CDR3 length: 17 residues. V lost 2 bases and J lost 1, with 15 bases in between. Germline-derived CDR1 and CDR2 are SGHAT and FQNNGV.

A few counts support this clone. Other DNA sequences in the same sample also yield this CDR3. For the CDR3, the DNA is TGTGCCAGCAGTTTAGGCAGGGTGACTGAAGCTTTCTTT. This translates into CASSLGRVTEAFF. This chain links TRBV27 with TRBJ1-1, with D tentatively TRBD1 (5 bases). This CDR3 contains 13 residues. The germline V and J ends were trimmed by 2 bases and 5 bases, with 9 bases remaining between them. CDR1 is MNHEY and CDR2 is SMNVEV in the germline V gene (reference sequence).

The CDR3 DNA reads TGTGCCAGCAGCTCCCGACAGGGCAACTATGGCTACACCTTC. Amino acids: CASSSRQGNYGYTF. The chain links TRBV7-9 to TRBJ1-2, with 7 bases that match TRBD1. The trim removed 4 bases at V and 2 bases at J, leaving 4 bases unmatched. In germline, CDR1 is SEHNR, CDR2 FQNEAQ (reference sequence). The length of the CDR3 is 14 residues. Full variable domain (missing parts from reference TRBV7-9 and TRBJ1-2): DTGVSQNPRHKITKRGQNVTFRCDPISEHNRLYWYRQTLGQGPEFLTYFQNEAQLEKSRLLSDRFSAERPKGSFSTLEIQRTEQGDSAMYLCASSSRQGNYGYTFGSGTRLTVV.

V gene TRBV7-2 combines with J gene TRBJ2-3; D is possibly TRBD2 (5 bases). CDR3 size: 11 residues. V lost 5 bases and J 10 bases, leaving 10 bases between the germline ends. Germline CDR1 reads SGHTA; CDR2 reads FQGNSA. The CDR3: CASSTARAQYF. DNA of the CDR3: TGTGCCAGCAGCACGGCGAGGGCGCAGTATTTT.

DNA for the CDR3: TGTGCCAGCATTCGCGCCAGAACCATGATGAACACTGAAGCTTTCTTT. It encodes CASIRARTMMNTEAFF. The chain couples TRBV2 to TRBJ1-1; no clear D gene. Deletions cut 7 bases from V and 0 bases from J, with 18 bases between. Germline CDR1 reads SNHLY; CDR2 reads FYNNEI. The CDR3 length is 16 residues.

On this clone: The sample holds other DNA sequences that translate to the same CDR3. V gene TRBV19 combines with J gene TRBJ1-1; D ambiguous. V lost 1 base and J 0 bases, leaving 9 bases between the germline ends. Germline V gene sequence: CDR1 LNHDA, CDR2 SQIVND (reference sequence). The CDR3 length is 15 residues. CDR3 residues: CASSIGRTMNTEAFF. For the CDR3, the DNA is TGTGCCAGTAGTATAGGGCGTACAATGAACACTGAAGCTTTCTTT. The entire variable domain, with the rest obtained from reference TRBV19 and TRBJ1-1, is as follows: DGGITQSPKYLFRKEGQNVTLSCEQNLNHDAMYWYRQDPGQGLRLIYYSQIVNDFQKGDIAEGYSVSREKKESFPLTVTSAQKNPTAFYLCASSIGRTMNTEAFFGQGTRLTVV.

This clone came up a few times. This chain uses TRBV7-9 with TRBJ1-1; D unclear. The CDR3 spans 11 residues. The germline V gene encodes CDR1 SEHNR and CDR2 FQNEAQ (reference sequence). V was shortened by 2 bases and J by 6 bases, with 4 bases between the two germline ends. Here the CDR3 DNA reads TGTGCCAGCAGCTTATATCCTGAAGCTTTCTTT. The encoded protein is CASSLYPEAFF. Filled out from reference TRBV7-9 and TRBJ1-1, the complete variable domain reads DTGVSQNPRHKITKRGQNVTFRCDPISEHNRLYWYRQTLGQGPEFLTYFQNEAQLEKSRLLSDRFSAERPKGSFSTLEIQRTEQGDSAMYLCASSLYPEAFFGQGTRLTVV.

The CDR3 DNA sequence: TGCAGCTTCTATGGGGGTGAGAATGGCTACACCTTC. It yields the protein CSFYGGENGYTF. This chain joins TRBV29-1 and TRBJ1-2; D is possibly TRBD1 (5 bases). Germline V gene data show CDR1 as SQVTM and CDR2 as ANQGSEA. The ends were cut back, 8 bases at V and 6 bases at J, with 16 bases in the middle. This CDR3 is 12 amino acids long.

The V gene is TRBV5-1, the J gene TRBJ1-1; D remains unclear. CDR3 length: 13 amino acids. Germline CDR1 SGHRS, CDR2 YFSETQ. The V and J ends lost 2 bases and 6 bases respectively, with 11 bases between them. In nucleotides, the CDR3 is TGCGCCAGCAGCTTTAACCGGGAGCCTGAAGCTTTCTTT. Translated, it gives CASSFNREPEAFF.

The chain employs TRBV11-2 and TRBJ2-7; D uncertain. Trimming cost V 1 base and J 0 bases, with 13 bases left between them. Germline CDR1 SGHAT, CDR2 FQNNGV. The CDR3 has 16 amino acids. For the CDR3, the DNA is TGTGCCAGCAGCTTAGGCAGGCTGACGAGCTCCTACGAGCAGTACTTC. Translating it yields CASSLGRLTSSYEQYF.

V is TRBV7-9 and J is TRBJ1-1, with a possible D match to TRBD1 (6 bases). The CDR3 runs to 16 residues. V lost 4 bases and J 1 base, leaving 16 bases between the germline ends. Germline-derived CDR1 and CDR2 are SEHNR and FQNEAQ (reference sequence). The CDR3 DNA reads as TGTGCCAGCAGCTCCACAGTTGGGGGCGCGAACACTGAAGCTTTCTTT. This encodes CASSSTVGGANTEAFF. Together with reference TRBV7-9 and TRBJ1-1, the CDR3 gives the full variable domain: DTGVSQNPRHKITKRGQNVTFRCDPISEHNRLYWYRQTLGQGPEFLTYFQNEAQLEKSRLLSDRFSAERPKGSFSTLEIQRTEQGDSAMYLCASSSTVGGANTEAFFGQGTRLTVV.

CDR3 sequence: CASKVGAATEAFF. The CDR3 DNA is TGTGCCAGTAAGGTGGGGGCCGCCACTGAAGCTTTCTTT. The rearrangement joins TRBV27 to TRBJ1-1, with a tentative D call TRBD1 (6 bases). Germline values: CDR1 MNHEY, CDR2 SMNVEV (reference sequence). CDR3 length: 13 residues. V lost 9 bases, J lost 4 bases, and 15 bases lay in between.

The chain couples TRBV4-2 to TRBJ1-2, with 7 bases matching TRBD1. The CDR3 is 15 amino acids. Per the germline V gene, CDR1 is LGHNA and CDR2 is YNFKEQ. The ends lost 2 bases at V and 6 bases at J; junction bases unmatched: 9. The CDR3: CASSQNRGQGDGYTF. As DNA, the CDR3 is TGTGCCAGCAGCCAAAATCGCGGGCAGGGGGATGGCTACACCTTC.

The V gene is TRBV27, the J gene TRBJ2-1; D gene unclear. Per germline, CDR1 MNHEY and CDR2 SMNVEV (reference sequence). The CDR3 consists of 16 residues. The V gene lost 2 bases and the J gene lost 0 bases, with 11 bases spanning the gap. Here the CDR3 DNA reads TGTGCCAGCAGTTTACGGCAGGCCTACTCCTACAATGAGCAGTTCTTC. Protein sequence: CASSLRQAYSYNEQFF.

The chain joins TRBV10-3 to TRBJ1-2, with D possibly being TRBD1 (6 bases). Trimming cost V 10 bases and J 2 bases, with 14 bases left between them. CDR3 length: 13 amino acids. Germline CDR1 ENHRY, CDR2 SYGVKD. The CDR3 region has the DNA TGTGCCACCGGTGGGGGCTTAAACTATGGCTACACCTTC. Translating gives CATGGGLNYGYTF.

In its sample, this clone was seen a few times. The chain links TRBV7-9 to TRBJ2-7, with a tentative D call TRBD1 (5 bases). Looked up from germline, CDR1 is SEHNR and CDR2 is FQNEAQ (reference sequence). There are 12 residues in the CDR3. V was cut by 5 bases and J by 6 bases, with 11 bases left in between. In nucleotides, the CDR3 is TGTGCCAGCAGCATGGACATCCTCGAGCAGTACTTC. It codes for CASSMDILEQYF.

CDR3 in amino acids: CASSTSSYEQYF. In nucleotides, the CDR3 is TGTGCCAGCAGCACGAGCTCCTACGAGCAGTACTTC. This chain uses TRBV6-5 with TRBJ2-7; D call uncertain. Germline lookup yields CDR1 MNHEY and CDR2 SVGAGI. V shed 6 bases and J shed 0 bases, with 6 bases lying between them. There are 12 residues in the CDR3.

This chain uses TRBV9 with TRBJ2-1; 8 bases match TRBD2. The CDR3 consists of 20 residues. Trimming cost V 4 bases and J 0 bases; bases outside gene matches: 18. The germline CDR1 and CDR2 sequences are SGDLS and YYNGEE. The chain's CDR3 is CASSPLWSGSPLSSYNEQFF. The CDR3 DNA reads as TGTGCCAGCAGCCCCCTTTGGAGCGGGAGTCCCTTGAGCTCCTACAATGAGCAGTTCTTC.

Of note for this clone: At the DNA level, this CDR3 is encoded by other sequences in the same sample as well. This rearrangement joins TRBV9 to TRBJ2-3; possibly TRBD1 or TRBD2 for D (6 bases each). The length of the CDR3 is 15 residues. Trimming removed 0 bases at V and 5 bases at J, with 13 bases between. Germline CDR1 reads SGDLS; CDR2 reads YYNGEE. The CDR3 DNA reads TGTGCCAGCAGCGTAGCGGGGGCCGGGGGAGATACGCAGTATTTT. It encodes CASSVAGAGGDTQYF.

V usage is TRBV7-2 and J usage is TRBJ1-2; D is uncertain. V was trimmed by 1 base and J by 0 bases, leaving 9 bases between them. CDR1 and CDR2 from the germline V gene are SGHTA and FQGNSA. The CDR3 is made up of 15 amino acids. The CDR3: CASSLVVRANYGYTF. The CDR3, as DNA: TGTGCCAGCAGCTTAGTGGTCAGAGCTAACTATGGCTACACCTTC.

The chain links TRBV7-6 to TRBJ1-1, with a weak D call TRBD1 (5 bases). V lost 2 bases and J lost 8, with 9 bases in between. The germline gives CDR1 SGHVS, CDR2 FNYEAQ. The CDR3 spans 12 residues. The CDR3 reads CASSLWGQEAFF. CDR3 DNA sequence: TGTGCCAGCAGCTTATGGGGCCAAGAAGCTTTCTTT.

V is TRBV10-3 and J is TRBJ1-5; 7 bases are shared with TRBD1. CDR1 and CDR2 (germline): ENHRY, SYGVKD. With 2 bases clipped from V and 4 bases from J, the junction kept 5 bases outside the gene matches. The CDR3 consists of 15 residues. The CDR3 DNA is TGTGCCATCAGTGAGGGGGGACAGCGAAATCAGCCCCAGCATTTT. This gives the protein CAISEGGQRNQPQHF.

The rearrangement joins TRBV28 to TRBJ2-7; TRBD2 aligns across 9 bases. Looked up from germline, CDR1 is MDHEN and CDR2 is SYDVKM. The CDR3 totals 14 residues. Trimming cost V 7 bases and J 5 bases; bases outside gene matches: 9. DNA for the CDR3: TGTGCCAGCAAGGGGCTAGCGGGACGGGACGAGCAGTACTTC. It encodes CASKGLAGRDEQYF.